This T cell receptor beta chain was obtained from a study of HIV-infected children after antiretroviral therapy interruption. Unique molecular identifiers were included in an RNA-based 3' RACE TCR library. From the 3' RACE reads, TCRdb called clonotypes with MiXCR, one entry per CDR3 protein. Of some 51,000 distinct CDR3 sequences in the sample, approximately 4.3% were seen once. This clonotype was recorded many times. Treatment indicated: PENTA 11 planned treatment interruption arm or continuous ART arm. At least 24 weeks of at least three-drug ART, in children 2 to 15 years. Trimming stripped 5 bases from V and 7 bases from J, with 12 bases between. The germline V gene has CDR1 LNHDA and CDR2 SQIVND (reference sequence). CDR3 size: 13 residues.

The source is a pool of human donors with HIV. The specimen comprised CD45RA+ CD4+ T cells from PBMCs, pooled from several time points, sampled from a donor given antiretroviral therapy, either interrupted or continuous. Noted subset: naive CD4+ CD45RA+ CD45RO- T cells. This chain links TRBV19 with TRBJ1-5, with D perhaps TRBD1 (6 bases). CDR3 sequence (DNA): TGTGCCAGTAGTGGGGGGCCGGGACAGCCCCAGCATTTT. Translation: CASSGGPGQPQHF.